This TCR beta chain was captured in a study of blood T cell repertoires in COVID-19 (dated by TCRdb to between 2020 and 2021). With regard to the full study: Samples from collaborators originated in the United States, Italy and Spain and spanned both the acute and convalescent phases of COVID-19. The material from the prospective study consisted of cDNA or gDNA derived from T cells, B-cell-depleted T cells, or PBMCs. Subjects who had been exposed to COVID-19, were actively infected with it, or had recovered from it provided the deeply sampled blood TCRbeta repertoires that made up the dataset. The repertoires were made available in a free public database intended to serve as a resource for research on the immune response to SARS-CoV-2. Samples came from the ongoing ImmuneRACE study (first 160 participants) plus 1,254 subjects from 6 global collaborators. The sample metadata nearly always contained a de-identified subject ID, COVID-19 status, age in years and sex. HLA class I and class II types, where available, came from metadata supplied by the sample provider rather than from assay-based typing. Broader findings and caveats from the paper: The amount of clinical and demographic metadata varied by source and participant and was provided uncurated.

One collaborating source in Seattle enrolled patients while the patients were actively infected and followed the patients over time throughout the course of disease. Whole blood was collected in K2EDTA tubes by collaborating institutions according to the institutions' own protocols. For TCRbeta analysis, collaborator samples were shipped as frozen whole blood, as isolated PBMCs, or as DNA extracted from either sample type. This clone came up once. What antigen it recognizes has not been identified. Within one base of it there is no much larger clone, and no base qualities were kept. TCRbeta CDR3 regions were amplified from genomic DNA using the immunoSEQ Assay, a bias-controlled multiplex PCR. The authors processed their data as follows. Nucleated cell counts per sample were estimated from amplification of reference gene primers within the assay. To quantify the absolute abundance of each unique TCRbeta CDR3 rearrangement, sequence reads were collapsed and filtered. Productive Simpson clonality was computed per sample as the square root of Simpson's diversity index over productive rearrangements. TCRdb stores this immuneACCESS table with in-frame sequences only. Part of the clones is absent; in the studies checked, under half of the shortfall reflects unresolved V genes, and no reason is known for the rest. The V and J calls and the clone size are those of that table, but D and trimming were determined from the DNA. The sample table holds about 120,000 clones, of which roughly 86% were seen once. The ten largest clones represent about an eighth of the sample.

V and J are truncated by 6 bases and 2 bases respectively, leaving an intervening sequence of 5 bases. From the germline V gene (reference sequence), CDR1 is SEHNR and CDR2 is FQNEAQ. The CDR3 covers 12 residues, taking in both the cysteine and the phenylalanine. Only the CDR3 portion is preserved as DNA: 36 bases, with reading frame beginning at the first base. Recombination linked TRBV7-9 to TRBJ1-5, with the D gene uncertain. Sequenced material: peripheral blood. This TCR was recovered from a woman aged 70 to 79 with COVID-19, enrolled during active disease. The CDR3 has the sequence CASRQGNQPQHF. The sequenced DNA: TGTGCCAGCAGGCAGGGCAATCAGCCCCAGCATTTT. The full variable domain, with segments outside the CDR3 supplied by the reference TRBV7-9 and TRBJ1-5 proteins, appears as DTGVSQNPRHKITKRGQNVTFRCDPISEHNRLYWYRQTLGQGPEFLTYFQNEAQLEKSRLLSDRFSAERPKGSFSTLEIQRTEQGDSAMYLCASRQGNQPQHFGDGTRLSIL.